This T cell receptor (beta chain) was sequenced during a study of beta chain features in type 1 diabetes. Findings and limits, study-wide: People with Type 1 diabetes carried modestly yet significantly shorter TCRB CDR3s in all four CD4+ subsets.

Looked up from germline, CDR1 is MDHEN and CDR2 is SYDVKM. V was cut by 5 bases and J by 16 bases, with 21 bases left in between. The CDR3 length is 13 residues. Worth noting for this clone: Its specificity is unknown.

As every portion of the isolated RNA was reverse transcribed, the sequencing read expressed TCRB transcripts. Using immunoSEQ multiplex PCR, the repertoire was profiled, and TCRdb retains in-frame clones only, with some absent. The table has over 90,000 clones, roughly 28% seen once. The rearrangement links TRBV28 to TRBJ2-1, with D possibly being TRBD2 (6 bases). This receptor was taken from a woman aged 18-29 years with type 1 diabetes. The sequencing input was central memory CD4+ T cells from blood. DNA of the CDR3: TGTGCCAGCAGTGACCAGGGACTCCACCGAGGATTCTTC. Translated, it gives CASSDQGLHRGFF.